This TCR beta chain was identified during a study of cytomegalovirus exposure and HLA in healthy donors. Regarding the study as a whole: Indistinguishability led to the exclusion of some V segments, TRBV6-2 and TRBV6-3 included. Presence/absence analyses rested on an assumption that sequencing depth was roughly uniform across donors. The study labeled under 200 TCR beta chains cytomegalovirus-associated. TCR beta sequences reportedly predicted the HLA-A and HLA-B alleles of most subjects accurately.

With respect to this clone: What it recognizes is unknown.

The study ran its PCR with 60 Vbeta and 13 Jbeta primers. Only in-frame clones appear in the TCRdb table, and some are missing; sequencing was by immunoSEQ multiplex PCR. The top ten clones hold over 1% of a sample with some 130,000 clones, about three quarters of them seen once. Trimming pared 5 bases from V and 4 bases from J, leaving 17 bases between. CDR1 and CDR2 (germline): MNHEY, SVGAGI. This CDR3 comprises 15 residues. Material for sequencing was PBMCs. The TCR originated in a human donor in good health. V is TRBV6-5 and J is TRBJ2-5; weak D call: TRBD1 (6 bases). In DNA, the CDR3 is TGTGCCAGCAGTCGGCCCAACAGGGTGAGAGAGACCCAGTACTTC. The encoded protein is CASSRPNRVRETQYF.